The 5 T cell receptor beta chains in this list originate from one sample, sequenced in a study of PD-L1 blockade in urothelial cancer. Specified time point: peripheral blood 6 weeks after treatment start. Profiling relied on immunoSEQ multiplex PCR, and the TCRdb table lists in-frame clones only, not all of them. The table records around 45,000 clones, 83% of them present only once. Here the sequenced sample was PBMCs, taken around atezolizumab (anti-PD-L1) treatment. Every receptor here comes from a man aged 55 to 70 with urothelial cancer.

The chain uses TRBV10-3 and TRBJ1-1; the D gene is possibly TRBD1 (6 bases). Trimming stripped 6 bases from V and 4 bases from J, with 12 bases between. Germline V gene lookup returns CDR1 ENHRY and CDR2 SYGVKD. The CDR3 has 13 residues. For the CDR3, the DNA is TGTGCCATCAGCTCAGGACAGTCCACTGAAGCTTTCTTT. This codes for CAISSGQSTEAFF.

J is TRBJ2-4 and V is TRBV2, with D tentatively TRBD2 (5 bases). The CDR3 has 14 residues. Per the germline V gene, CDR1 is SNHLY and CDR2 is FYNNEI. V was cut by 3 bases and J by 1 base, with 7 bases left in between. The CDR3 region has the DNA TGTGCCAGCAGTGAGGGCGGGGCCAAAAACATTCAGTACTTC. Protein product: CASSEGGAKNIQYF.

As concerns this clone: Given a much more abundant clone one base away, this may be a read error. V gene TRBV28 combines with J gene TRBJ1-5; maybe TRBD1 (6 bases). In germline, CDR1 is MDHEN, CDR2 SYDVKM. V was clipped by 5 bases and J by 5 bases, with 19 bases between them. The CDR3 contains 16 residues. CDR3 amino acids: CASSPPWTVPHQPQHF. CDR3 nucleotide sequence: TGTGCCAGCAGTCCACCCTGGACAGTCCCACATCAGCCCCAGCATTTT.

This clone was observed once. The chain combines TRBV9 with TRBJ2-1; 8 positions match TRBD1. V lost 3 bases to trimming and J lost 2 bases; unmatched junction nucleotides: 4. CDR3 size: 15 residues. Germline CDR1 SGDLS, CDR2 YYNGEE. The CDR3 DNA sequence: TGTGCCAGCAGCGCACGGGACAGGACCTACAATGAGCAGTTCTTC. Translating it yields CASSARDRTYNEQFF.

The V and J genes are TRBV11-2 and TRBJ2-3; TRBD2 aligns across 7 bases. The ends lost 5 bases at V and 4 bases at J; junction bases unmatched: 9. The germline V gene has CDR1 SGHAT and CDR2 FQNNGV. The CDR3 loop spans 15 amino acids. This chain's CDR3 is CASSPWAGVPDTQYF. CDR3 sequence (DNA): TGTGCCAGCAGCCCCTGGGCGGGGGTACCAGATACGCAGTATTTT.